This is a list of T cell receptor beta chains from one sample in a study of blood T cell repertoires in COVID-19. TCRdb's copy holds only in-frame clones and misses some; the assay was immunoSEQ multiplex PCR. Of under 200,000 clones in the sample, about 85% were seen once. The sample was peripheral blood. The receptors derive from a woman older than 75 with acute or convalescent COVID-19. Both conserved end residues are part of each CDR3. The order of the fields is J gene, D gene, V gene, clone size, CDR3 DNA, CDR3 protein. D genes are given only for firm matches. Rows may omit the clone size; those that give it use once, few, many or a size class.

TRBJ1-5 - TRBV28 - TGTGCCAGCAGCTTAGCAGGGGCGCCCCAGCATTTT CASSLAGAPQHF
TRBJ2-5 TRBD1 TRBV7-9 - TGTGCCAGCAGCCACACAGGGGCGGGAGAGACCCAGTACTTC CASSHTGAGETQYF
TRBJ2-5 TRBD2 TRBV10-3 - TGTGCCATCAGTGAGTCCTTGCCGGCGGGAGGGCGTGAGACCCAGTACTTC CAISESLPAGGRETQYF
TRBJ1-5 - TRBV6-2/TRBV6-3 - TGTGCCAGCAGTTATCCGGGACACCTTCAGCCCCAGCATTTT CASSYPGHLQPQHF
TRBJ2-2 - TRBV11-3 - TGTGCCAGCACCGGGGGCACCGGGGAGCTGTTTTTT CASTGGTGELFF
TRBJ1-5 - TRBV27 - TGTGCCAGCAGTTTAATGAGGGATCAGCCCCAGCATTTT CASSLMRDQPQHF
TRBJ2-1 TRBD2 TRBV5-1 - TGCGCCAGCCGAACGCCGGGACTAGCGGTTCAGTATGAGCAGTTCTTC CASRTPGLAVQYEQFF
TRBJ2-2 TRBD2 TRBV9 - TGTGCCAGCAGAAGAACCGGGACTAGCACCGGGGAGCTGTTTTTT CASRRTGTSTGELFF
TRBJ2-3 - TRBV28 - TGTGCCAGCAGTTTTGTTAGAGCAGATACGCAGTATTTT CASSFVRADTQYF
TRBJ1-2 - TRBV19 - TGTGCCAGTAGTCCAGGGCGGGGGCCCTATGGCTACACCTTC CASSPGRGPYGYTF
TRBJ1-4 - TRBV18 - TGTGCCAGCTCACCAAGAGCTGCCTCGGATGAAAAACTGTTTTTT CASSPRAASDEKLFF
TRBJ2-7 TRBD1 TRBV18 - TGTGCCAGCTCACCGGGGACAGGGGGCTGGTACGAGCAGTACTTC CASSPGTGGWYEQYF
TRBJ2-5 TRBD1 TRBV19 - TGTGCCACCCGACAGGGGGGGCGGGAGACCCAGTACTTC CATRQGGRETQYF
TRBJ1-1 TRBD1 TRBV7-2 - TGTGCCAGCAGCCCGATAGGGACGGTTATTACGGACAGGTGGGAAGCTTTCTTT CASSPIGTVITDRWEAFF
TRBJ2-1 - TRBV11-2 - TGTGCCAGCAGCTTTAAGAGGGAGGTAATCTACAATGAGCAGTTCTTC CASSFKREVIYNEQFF
TRBJ2-3 TRBD2 TRBV4-2 - TGTGCCAGCAGCCGTAGCGGGAGAGGGATTTCCACGGATACGCAGTATTTT CASSRSGRGISTDTQYF
TRBJ2-7 - TRBV28 - TGTGCCAGCAGTTCCTACGCCTCCGAGCACCTACGGGAGCAGTACTTC CASSSYASEHLREQYF
TRBJ1-2 - TRBV27 many TGTGCCAGCAGCCGCAGGGGACAATTCTATGGCTACACCTTC CASSRRGQFYGYTF
TRBJ1-2 TRBD1 TRBV5-4 - TGTGCCAGCAGACCGGGACAGGGTTATTTCGATGGCTACACCTTC CASRPGQGYFDGYTF
TRBJ1-5 - TRBV27 - TGTGCCAGCAGTGCCCAGGGTCGGACTCAGCCCCAGCATTTT CASSAQGRTQPQHF
TRBJ1-6 - TRBV5-1 - TGCGCCAGCAGCTTGTCGACGGGTACTAATTCACCCCTCCACTTT CASSLSTGTNSPLHF
TRBJ2-1 - TRBV27 - TGTGCCAGCAGTTTCCCCGGAGGGTACAATGAGCAGTTCTTC CASSFPGGYNEQFF
TRBJ2-3 TRBD2 TRBV27 few TGTGCCAGCAGAAAAGCGGGATTCACAGATACGCAGTATTTT CASRKAGFTDTQYF
TRBJ2-1 TRBD2 TRBV29-1 - TGCAGCGTTGAGGGGGTAGCGGGAGGACGACCCTCCTACAATGAGCAGTTCTTC CSVEGVAGGRPSYNEQFF
TRBJ1-5 TRBD1 TRBV27 few TGTGCCAGCAGTTTAGGGACAGGGGGCGAACAGCCCCAGCATTTT CASSLGTGGEQPQHF
TRBJ1-5 - TRBV6-5 once TGTGCCAGCATCCCCCTGCTGCAGGGTGGTCAGCCCCAGCATTTT CASIPLLQGGQPQHF
TRBJ1-1 - TRBV18 - TGTGCCAGCTCAACTGAACAGGGAGCCGAAGCTTTCTTT CASSTEQGAEAFF
TRBJ1-5 - TRBV10-2 - TGCGCCAGCAGTTCAGGGGTCCAGCCCCAGCATTTT CASSSGVQPQHF
TRBJ2-7 TRBD2 TRBV19 - TGTGCCAGTAGTATGGCTAGCGGGAGTTACGAGCAGTACTTC CASSMASGSYEQYF
TRBJ1-2 - TRBV2 - TGTGCCAGCAGTAGGAATCAGGATAGCTACACCTTC CASSRNQDSYTF
TRBJ2-7 - TRBV5-1 - TGCGCCAGCACCTTGGAGACATACTCCTACGAGCAGTACTTC CASTLETYSYEQYF
TRBJ2-1 - TRBV2 - TGTGCCAGCAAGGTCGACAGTCTTTGGGAGCAGTTCTTC CASKVDSLWEQFF
TRBJ1-6 TRBD1 TRBV6-5 few TGTGCCAGCAGTAACAGGGGATCTGGGTCACCCCTCCACTTT CASSNRGSGSPLHF
TRBJ1-2 - TRBV2 - TGTGCCAGCAGTGACCCCAACAGTCGAACCCTTAACTATGGCTACACCTTC CASSDPNSRTLNYGYTF
TRBJ1-2 - TRBV19 - TGTGCCAGTAGTATAGAGGGCAGGGTGAGCTACACCTTC CASSIEGRVSYTF
TRBJ1-4 - TRBV2 - TGTGCCAGCCAATTGGCAGGGAGGGATGAAAAACTGTTTTTT CASQLAGRDEKLFF
TRBJ2-5 TRBD2 TRBV7-2 - TGTGCCAGCAGCTTGATGACTAGCGAAGGGACCCAGTACTTC CASSLMTSEGTQYF
TRBJ2-7 - TRBV6-6 - TGTGCCAGCAGTCCCGGGGTCCTTGGCACCTACGAGCAGTACTTC CASSPGVLGTYEQYF
TRBJ2-1 - TRBV18 - TGTGCCAGCTCACCGAGTAGCTCCTACAATGAGCAGTTCTTC CASSPSSSYNEQFF
TRBJ1-3 - TRBV19 - TGTGCCAGTAGACAGGGTGGTTCTGGAAACACCATATATTTT CASRQGGSGNTIYF
TRBJ1-4 TRBD1 TRBV27 - TGTGCCAGCAGCCTACAGGCTCCCCGGTGGAACAGGGGCTCGAATGAAAAACTGTTTTTT CASSLQAPRWNRGSNEKLFF
TRBJ1-2 - TRBV2 - TGTGCCAGCAGGGAAGTCGGCTATGGCTACACCTTC CASREVGYGYTF
TRBJ1-1 - TRBV18 - TGTGCCAGCTCACCACCGCGGCCTATACCGAACACTGAAGCTTTCTTT CASSPPRPIPNTEAFF
TRBJ2-3 - TRBV11-2 few TGTGCCAGCAGTTTCCCTGCGGCTAGCGGCACAGATACGCAGTATTTT CASSFPAASGTDTQYF
TRBJ1-1 TRBD1 TRBV7-9 - TGTGCCAGCAGTTACGACAGGGCTATTGAAGCTTTCTTT CASSYDRAIEAFF
TRBJ1-6 - TRBV7-2 - TGTGCCAGCAGCTTGGACGGGAACTCCTATAATTCACCCCTCCACTTT CASSLDGNSYNSPLHF
TRBJ2-3 TRBD2 TRBV10-3 - TGTGCCATCAGTGTTGCTAGCGGGAGCACAGATACGCAGTATTTT CAISVASGSTDTQYF
TRBJ1-1 - TRBV5-1 - TGCGCCAGCAGCTTGGGACAGACCACTGAAGCTTTCTTT CASSLGQTTEAFF
TRBJ2-2 TRBD2 TRBV4-3 - TGCGCCAGCAGCCACCTAGCGGGAGGAGCCGCGAACACCGGGGAGCTGTTTTTT CASSHLAGGAANTGELFF
TRBJ2-1 TRBD2 TRBV18 - TGTGCCAGCTCACCATTGCCCGTTAGCGGGAGAAGCTCCTACAATGAGCAGTTCTTC CASSPLPVSGRSSYNEQFF
TRBJ2-7 - TRBV5-8 - TGTGCCAGCAGCTTGAGGAGGGGTCCCTACGAGCAGTACTTC CASSLRRGPYEQYF
TRBJ2-1 TRBD2 TRBV29-1 - TGCAGCGTAAGACTAGCGGGAGCCTACAATGAGCAGTTCTTC CSVRLAGAYNEQFF
TRBJ2-2 - TRBV7-2 - TGTGCCAGCAGCTTAGGTCGGGCTCAGGGGTCCACCGGGGAGCTGTTTTTT CASSLGRAQGSTGELFF
TRBJ2-5 TRBD2 TRBV5-8 - TGTGCCAGCAGCTTTCGTACGACTAGCGGAATGGAGACCCAGTACTTC CASSFRTTSGMETQYF
TRBJ1-2 TRBD1 TRBV11-1 few TGTGCCAGCAGCTTTACAGGACAGGATGGAGGCTACACCTTC CASSFTGQDGGYTF
TRBJ2-7 TRBD1 TRBV19 - TGTGCCAGTAGCGGCGCGGCAGGGGGCAGATACGAGCAGTACTTC CASSGAAGGRYEQYF
TRBJ2-1 - TRBV9 once TGTGCCAGCAGCGTAGAGGGGCCACCACAATGGAATGAGCAGTTCTTC CASSVEGPPQWNEQFF
TRBJ1-1 - TRBV18 - TGTGCCAGCTCACCCCCCGTAGATGCTGAAGCTTTCTTT CASSPPVDAEAFF
TRBJ1-2 TRBD1 TRBV10-3 - TGTGCCATCAGCCGTACACCCGGGACAGGGGGGACTGGCTACACCTTC CAISRTPGTGGTGYTF
TRBJ2-1 TRBD1 TRBV18 - TGTGCCAGCTCACCGGGTCAGGGGGATGAGCAGTTCTTC CASSPGQGDEQFF